The clone carrying this TCR beta chain was observed a handful of times. The antigen is not known. This specimen belongs to a study of T cells after yellow fever vaccination. Study details: The SMART-Seq v4 Ultra Low Input method served to prepare the low-cell-number fractions.

Study-wide results and caveats: Once the booster was given, most primary-vaccination clones reappeared, at approximately 97% for CD4 and approximately 88% for CD8. When the response was secondary, it was weaker but reached its peak faster, day 5 versus 15.

The CDR3 totals 16 residues. Germline trimming cut 0 bases from V and 3 bases from J; bases unmatched to any gene: 4. CDR1 is MGHDK, CDR2 SYGVNS, per germline. Synthesis of TCR cDNA relied on 5'RACE template switching, which attached a universal primer site and UMIs. MiXCR was run by TCRdb on the 5' RACE reads, yielding one entry per CDR3 protein. The sample lists approximately 340,000 distinct CDR3 sequences, 8.7% occurring once. J is TRBJ1-1 and V is TRBV25-1, with 10 bases identical to TRBD1. This clonotype was sampled from a young man who received the YFV17D yellow fever vaccine. Source: PBMCs, taken on the day of the first yellow fever vaccination. The CDR3 spells CASSEYWGQGHTEAFF. The DNA for the CDR3 is TGTGCCAGCAGTGAATATTGGGGACAGGGGCACACTGAAGCTTTCTTT.